This T cell receptor beta chain was identified in a study of T cells after yellow fever vaccination. In its sample, this clonotype was seen a few times. TCRdb reprocessed the 5' RACE reads with MiXCR, giving one entry per CDR3 protein. Among a few hundred thousand distinct CDR3 sequences listed, roughly 4.3% were seen once. Germline V gives CDR1 SGHRS, CDR2 YFSETQ. This CDR3 contains 14 residues. Trimming cost V 0 bases and J 0 bases, with 5 bases left between them. This rearrangement joins TRBV5-1 to TRBJ2-3; D uncertain. This TCR was recovered from a man aged 18 to 29 who received the YFV17D yellow fever vaccine. The specimen was PBMCs, collected 5 days after the yellow fever booster vaccination. The CDR3 is CASSLEHSTDTQYF. CDR3 nucleotide sequence: TGCGCCAGCAGCTTGGAGCACAGCACAGATACGCAGTATTTT.